A selection of T cell receptor beta chains follows, all from one sample in a study of glioma-infiltrating T cells. From the multiplex PCR reads, TCRdb called clonotypes with MiXCR, one entry per CDR3 protein. The sample comprises fewer than 200,000 distinct CDR3 sequences, around 32% of which are singletons, and 20% to 25% rests with the top ten. The specimen sequenced was glioma tissue, nonneoplastic brain tissue, or PBMCs (not recorded which). The source of these receptors is a human donor with low-grade glioma or glioblastoma, undergoing nonglioma brain surgery, or in good health (not recorded which). Each CDR3 is given with its conserved first and last residue. The D gene is left open where the match is weak. A clone size is listed for some rows: how often the clone was seen (once, few, many), or a class if it is expanded.

J gene: TRBJ1-1
V gene: TRBV7-2
clone size: many
D gene: TRBD1
CDR3 DNA: TGTGCCAGCAGCTCAGGGACAGTATTCAGAGCTTTCTTT
CDR3 protein: CASSSGTVFRAFF

J gene: TRBJ1-3
V gene: TRBV18
clone size: -
D gene: -
CDR3 DNA: TGTGCCAGCTCACAAAACTCGAGGGACTCCGGAAACACCAAATATTTT
CDR3 protein: CASSQNSRDSGNTKYF

J gene: TRBJ1-6
V gene: TRBV15
clone size: many
D gene: TRBD1
CDR3 DNA: TGTGCCACCAGCAGAGATCGCACAGGGGGTTCACCCCTCCACTTT
CDR3 protein: CATSRDRTGGSPLHF

J gene: TRBJ2-1
V gene: TRBV6-5
clone size: -
D gene: TRBD2
CDR3 DNA: TGTGCCAGCAGTTACGTAGCGGGAGAGGGGAATGAGCAGTTCTTC
CDR3 protein: CASSYVAGEGNEQFF

J gene: TRBJ1-5
V gene: TRBV7-9
clone size: many
D gene: -
CDR3 DNA: TGTGCCAGCAGCCCCCTACAGTATAGCAATCAGCCCCAGCATTTT
CDR3 protein: CASSPLQYSNQPQHF

J gene: TRBJ2-7
V gene: TRBV7-9
clone size: -
D gene: -
CDR3 DNA: TGTGCCAGCAGCTCGGGTGCGTCGGACTATTACGAGCAGTACTTC
CDR3 protein: CASSSGASDYYEQYF

J gene: TRBJ2-7
V gene: TRBV6-5
clone size: many
D gene: -
CDR3 DNA: TGTGCCAGCAGTTACTCAGGAGGGAGTACCTACGAGCAGTACTTC
CDR3 protein: CASSYSGGSTYEQYF

J gene: TRBJ1-2
V gene: TRBV3-1
clone size: many
D gene: -
CDR3 DNA: TGTGCCAGCAGCCTACCGGGCGAATATGGCTACACCTTC
CDR3 protein: CASSLPGEYGYTF

J gene: TRBJ2-7
V gene: TRBV29-1
clone size: few
D gene: TRBD1
CDR3 DNA: TGCAGCGTCGACAGGGACGGATCCTACGAGCAGTACTTC
CDR3 protein: CSVDRDGSYEQYF

J gene: TRBJ1-1
V gene: TRBV2
clone size: many
D gene: -
CDR3 DNA: TGTGCCAGCAGTGTAGAAGAGAACACTGAAGCTTTCTTT
CDR3 protein: CASSVEENTEAFF

J gene: TRBJ2-1
V gene: TRBV7-9
clone size: many
D gene: -
CDR3 DNA: TGTGCCAGCAGCACCACCGGGGGAAGCAATGAGCAGTTCTTC
CDR3 protein: CASSTTGGSNEQFF

J gene: TRBJ1-1
V gene: TRBV7-2
clone size: many
D gene: TRBD1
CDR3 DNA: TGTGCCAGCAGCCTCTCTTCGACAGGGTATACTGAAGCTTTCTTT
CDR3 protein: CASSLSSTGYTEAFF

J gene: TRBJ2-1
V gene: TRBV27
clone size: many
D gene: TRBD2
CDR3 DNA: TGTGCCAGCAGTTCGGGACTAGCGGGAGTCAATGAGCAGTTCTTC
CDR3 protein: CASSSGLAGVNEQFF